The clone carrying this T cell receptor (beta chain) has more than one count but fewer than ten. Its specificity is unknown. The data are from a study of T-cell memory formation after mild COVID-19. Whole-study findings and limits: Pre-infection memory contained some responding clones, which suggested that cross-reactive memory had joined. The CD4+ clones that contracted clustered mainly within CM and EM, and the CD8+ clones concentrated in EMRA. Later expanders leaned CD4+, whereas clones that contracted between day 15 and 85 were balanced CD4/CD8.

5'RACE, which relied on constant-segment primers, yielded TCR alpha and TCR beta cDNA libraries carrying sample barcodes and UMIs. A single record per CDR3 protein comes from TCRdb applying MiXCR to the 5' RACE reads. In the table there are some 350,000 distinct CDR3 sequences, 15% to 20% of which are singletons. The germline V gene encodes CDR1 LGHNA and CDR2 YSLEER. The CDR3 sequence is 17 residues long. The V and J ends lost 0 bases and 2 bases respectively, with 15 bases between them. The sample consisted of PBMCs or a T cell subset sorted from them (not recorded which). The V gene is TRBV4-3, the J gene TRBJ2-3; D is undetermined. The sequence was obtained from a man aged 18 to 29 who had mild COVID-19 (a few samples of this study predate the infection). Cell type and time point are not known. The CDR3 is CASSQDKASDLTDTQYF. The CDR3 nucleotides are TGCGCCAGCAGCCAAGATAAGGCTAGTGATCTCACAGATACGCAGTATTTT.